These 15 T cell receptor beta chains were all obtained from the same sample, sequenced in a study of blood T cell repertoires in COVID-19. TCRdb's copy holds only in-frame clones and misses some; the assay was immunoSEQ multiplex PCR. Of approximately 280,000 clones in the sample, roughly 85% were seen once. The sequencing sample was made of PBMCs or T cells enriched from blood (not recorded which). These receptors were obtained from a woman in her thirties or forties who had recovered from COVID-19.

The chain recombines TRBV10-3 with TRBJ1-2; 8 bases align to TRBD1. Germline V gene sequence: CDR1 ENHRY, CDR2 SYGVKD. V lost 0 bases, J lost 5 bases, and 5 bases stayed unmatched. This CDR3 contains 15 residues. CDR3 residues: CAISESNRGLYGYTF. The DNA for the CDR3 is TGTGCCATCAGTGAGTCTAACAGGGGGTTGTATGGCTACACCTTC.

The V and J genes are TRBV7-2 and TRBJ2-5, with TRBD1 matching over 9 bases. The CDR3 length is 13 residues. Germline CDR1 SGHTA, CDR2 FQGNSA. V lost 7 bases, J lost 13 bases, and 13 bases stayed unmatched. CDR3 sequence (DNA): TGTGCCAGCACCGGACAGGGGCGGGCGACGCCGTACTTC. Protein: CASTGQGRATPYF. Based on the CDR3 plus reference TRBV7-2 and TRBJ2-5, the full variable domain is GAGVSQSPSNKVTEKGKDVELRCDPISGHTALYWYRQSLGQGLEFLIYFQGNSAPDKSGLPSDRFSAERTGGSVSTLTIQRTQQEDSAVYLCASTGQGRATPYFGPGTRLLVL.

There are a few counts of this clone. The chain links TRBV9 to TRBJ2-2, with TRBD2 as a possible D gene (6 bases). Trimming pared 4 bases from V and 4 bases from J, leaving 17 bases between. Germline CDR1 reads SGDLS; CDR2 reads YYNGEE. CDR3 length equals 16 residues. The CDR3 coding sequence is TGTGCCAGCAGCTCAGCTCCGGGAGTGCTCACCGGGGAGCTGTTTTTT. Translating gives CASSSAPGVLTGELFF.

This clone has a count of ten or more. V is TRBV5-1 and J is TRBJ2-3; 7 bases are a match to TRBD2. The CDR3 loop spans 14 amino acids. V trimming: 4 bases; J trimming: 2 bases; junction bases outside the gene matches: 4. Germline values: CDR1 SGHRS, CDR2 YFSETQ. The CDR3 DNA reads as TGCGCCAGCAGCCTCGGGGGGTACACAGATACGCAGTATTTT. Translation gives CASSLGGYTDTQYF. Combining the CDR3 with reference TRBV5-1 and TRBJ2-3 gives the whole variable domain KAGVTQTPRYLIKTRGQQVTLSCSPISGHRSVSWYQQTPGQGLQFLFEYFSETQRNKGNFPGRFSGRQFSNSRSEMNVSTLELGDSALYLCASSLGGYTDTQYFGPGTRLTVL.

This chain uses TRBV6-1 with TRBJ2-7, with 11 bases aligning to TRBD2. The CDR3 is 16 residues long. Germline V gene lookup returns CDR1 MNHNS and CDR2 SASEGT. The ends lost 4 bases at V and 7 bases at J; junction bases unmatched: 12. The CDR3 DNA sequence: TGTGCCAGCAGTGCACCGACTAGCGGGACAGTGGGGGAGCAGTACTTC. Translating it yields CASSAPTSGTVGEQYF.

The CDR3 reads CASSSGGIGYDEQYF. In nucleotides, the CDR3 is TGTGCCAGCAGCTCAGGGGGGATAGGTTATGACGAGCAGTACTTC. The rearrangement joins TRBV11-1 to TRBJ2-7; D perhaps matches TRBD1 (7 bases). V was clipped by 4 bases and J by 5 bases, with 18 bases between them. Germline CDR1 is SGHAT and CDR2 is FQDESV (reference sequence). This CDR3 contains 15 residues.

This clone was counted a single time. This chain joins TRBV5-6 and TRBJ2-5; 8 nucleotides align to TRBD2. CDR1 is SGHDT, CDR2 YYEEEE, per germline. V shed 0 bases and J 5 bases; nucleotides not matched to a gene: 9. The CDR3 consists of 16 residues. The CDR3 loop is CASSLGERESLETQYF. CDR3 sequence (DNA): TGTGCCAGCAGCTTGGGCGAGCGGGAGTCCCTCGAGACCCAGTACTTC.

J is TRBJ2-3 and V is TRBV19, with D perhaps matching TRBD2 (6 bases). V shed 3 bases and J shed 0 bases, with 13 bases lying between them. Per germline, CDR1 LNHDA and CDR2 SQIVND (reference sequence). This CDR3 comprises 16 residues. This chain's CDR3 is CASSIASGLSTDTQYF. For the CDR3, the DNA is TGTGCCAGTAGTATTGCCAGCGGGCTTAGCACAGATACGCAGTATTTT.

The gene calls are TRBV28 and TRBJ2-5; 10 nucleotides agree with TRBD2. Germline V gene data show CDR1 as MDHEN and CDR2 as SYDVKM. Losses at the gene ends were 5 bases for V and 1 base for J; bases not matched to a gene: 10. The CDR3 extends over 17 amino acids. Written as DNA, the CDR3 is TGTGCCAGCAGTCCACCGGGTCTAGCGGGAGCCCAAGAGACCCAGTACTTC. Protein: CASSPPGLAGAQETQYF. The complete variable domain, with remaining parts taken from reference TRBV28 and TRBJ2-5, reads DVKVTQSSRYLVKRTGEKVFLECVQDMDHENMFWYRQDPGLGLRLIYFSYDVKMKEKGDIPEGYSVSREKKERFSLILESASTNQTSMYLCASSPPGLAGAQETQYFGPGTRLLVL.

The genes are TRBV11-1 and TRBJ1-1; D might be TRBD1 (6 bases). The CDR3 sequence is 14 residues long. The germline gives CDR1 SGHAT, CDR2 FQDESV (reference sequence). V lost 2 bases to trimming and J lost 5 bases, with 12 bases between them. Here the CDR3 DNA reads TGTGCCAGCAGCTTACAGGGGAGGGGGACTGAAGCTTTCTTT. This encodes CASSLQGRGTEAFF.

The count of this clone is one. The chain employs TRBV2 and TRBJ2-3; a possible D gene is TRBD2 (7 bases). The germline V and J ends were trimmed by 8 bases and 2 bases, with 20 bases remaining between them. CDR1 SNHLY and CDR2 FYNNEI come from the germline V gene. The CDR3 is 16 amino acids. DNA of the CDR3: TGTGCCAGCCTTGGCGGGGGCGGGGTAGTCACAGATACGCAGTATTTT. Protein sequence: CASLGGGGVVTDTQYF.

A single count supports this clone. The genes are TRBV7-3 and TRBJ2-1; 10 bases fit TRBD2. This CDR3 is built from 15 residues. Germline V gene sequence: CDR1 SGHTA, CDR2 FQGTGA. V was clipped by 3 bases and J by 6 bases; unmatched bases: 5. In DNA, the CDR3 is TGTGCCAGCAGCTTTAGCGGGAGGATACCCAATGAGCAGTTCTTC. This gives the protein CASSFSGRIPNEQFF. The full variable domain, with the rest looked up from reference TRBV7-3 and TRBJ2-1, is GAGVSQTPSNKVTEKGKYVELRCDPISGHTALYWYRQSLGQGPEFLIYFQGTGAADDSGLPNDRFFAVRPEGSVSTLKIQRTERGDSAVYLCASSFSGRIPNEQFFGPGTRLTVL.

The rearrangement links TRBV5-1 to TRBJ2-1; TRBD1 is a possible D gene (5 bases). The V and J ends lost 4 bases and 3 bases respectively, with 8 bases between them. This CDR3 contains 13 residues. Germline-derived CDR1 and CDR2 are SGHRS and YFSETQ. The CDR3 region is CASSVDSYNEQFF. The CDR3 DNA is TGCGCCAGCAGCGTCGACAGCTACAATGAGCAGTTCTTC. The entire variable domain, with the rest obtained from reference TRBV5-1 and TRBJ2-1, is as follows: KAGVTQTPRYLIKTRGQQVTLSCSPISGHRSVSWYQQTPGQGLQFLFEYFSETQRNKGNFPGRFSGRQFSNSRSEMNVSTLELGDSALYLCASSVDSYNEQFFGPGTRLTVL.

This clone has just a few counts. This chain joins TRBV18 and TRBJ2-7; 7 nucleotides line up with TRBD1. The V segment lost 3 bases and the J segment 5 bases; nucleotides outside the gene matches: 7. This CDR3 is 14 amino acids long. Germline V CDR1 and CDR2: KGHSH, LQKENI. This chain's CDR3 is CASSPRTGPHEQYF. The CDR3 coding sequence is TGTGCCAGCTCACCCAGGACAGGCCCTCACGAGCAGTACTTC. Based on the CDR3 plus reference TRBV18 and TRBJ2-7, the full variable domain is NAGVMQNPRHLVRRRGQEARLRCSPMKGHSHVYWYRQLPEEGLKFMVYLQKENIIDESGMPKERFSAEFPKEGPSILRIQQVVRGDSAAYFCASSPRTGPHEQYFGPGTRLTVT.

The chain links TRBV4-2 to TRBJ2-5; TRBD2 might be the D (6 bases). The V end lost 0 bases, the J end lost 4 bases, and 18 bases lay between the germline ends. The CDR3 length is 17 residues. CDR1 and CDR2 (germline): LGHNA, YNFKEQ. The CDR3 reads CASSQDVGAGSGETQYF. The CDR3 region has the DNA TGTGCCAGCAGCCAAGACGTCGGCGCGGGGTCGGGAGAGACCCAGTACTTC.